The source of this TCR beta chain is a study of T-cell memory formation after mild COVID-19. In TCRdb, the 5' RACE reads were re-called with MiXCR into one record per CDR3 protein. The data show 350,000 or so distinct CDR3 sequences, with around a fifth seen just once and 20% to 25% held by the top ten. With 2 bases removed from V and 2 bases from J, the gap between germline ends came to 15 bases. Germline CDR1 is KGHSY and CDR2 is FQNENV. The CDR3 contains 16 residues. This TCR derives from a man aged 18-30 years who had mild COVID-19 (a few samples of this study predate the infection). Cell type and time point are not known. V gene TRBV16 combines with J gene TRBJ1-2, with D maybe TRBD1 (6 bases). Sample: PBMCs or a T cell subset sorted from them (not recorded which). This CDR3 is CASSQPDRSSNYGYTF. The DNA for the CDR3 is TGTGCCAGCAGCCAACCAGACAGGTCCTCGAACTATGGCTACACCTTC.